Following are 24 T cell receptor beta chains from one sample sequenced in a study of T cells in Graves' hyperthyroidism and ophthalmopathy (dated by TCRdb to between 2019 and 2020). Library preparation used multiplex PCR. Reads for this sample came from an Illumina HiSeq 2000. The TCR beta CDR3 regions were amplified from RNA transcripts. For the first round of RT-PCR on the TCR CDR3, the HTBI primer set was used together with the Qiagen OneStep RT-PCR kit. The public reads were reanalyzed by TCRdb: fastp trimming at Q25, MiXCR alignment, in-frame beta chains only. Every distinct CDR3 protein forms one entry, paired with its most common genes and DNA. This sample holds over 450,000 distinct CDR3 sequences; 15% to 20% were observed only once. The top ten constitute roughly 15% of the sample. Sample: blood. The receptors come from a young woman with Graves' ophthalmopathy.

As regards this clonotype: A much bigger clone sits one base away, suggesting this may be a read error. This CDR3 is missing its conserved last phenylalanine or tryptophan, likely due to a read error. This chain uses TRBV5-1 with TRBJ2-1; TRBD2 is a possible D gene (6 bases). In germline, CDR1 is SGHRS, CDR2 YFSETQ. The CDR3 contains 15 residues. The V end lost 1 base, the J end lost 0 bases, and 8 bases lay between the germline ends. The CDR3 loop reads CASSLNSGSYNEQFS. The DNA of the CDR3 is TGCGCCAGCAGCTTGAATAGCGGCTCCTACAATGAGCAGTTCTCC.

This clonotype appeared a single time. The V gene is TRBV12-3 or TRBV12-4, the J gene TRBJ1-5, with D unresolved. The CDR3 spans 13 residues. V shed 5 bases and J shed 7 bases, with 12 bases lying between them. This CDR3 is CASSPEPGQPQHF. The DNA of the CDR3 is TGTGCCAGCAGTCCCGAACCGGGACAGCCCCAGCATTTT.

This clonotype was detected a few times. The CDR3 DNA follows: TGTGCCAGCAGCTTGAACAGGGGCGGCTACACCTTC. Translation gives CASSLNRGGYTF. This rearrangement joins TRBV5-4 to TRBJ1-2; TRBD1 matches 7 bases. V lost 1 base, J lost 8 bases, and 2 bases stayed unmatched. This CDR3 has 12 amino acids. Germline loops: CDR1 SGHNT, CDR2 YYREEE (reference sequence).

This rearrangement joins TRBV2 to TRBJ1-4; D is ambiguous. CDR1 is SNHLY, CDR2 FYNNEI, per germline. This CDR3 comprises 13 residues. Trimming took 6 bases from V and 9 from J, leaving 14 bases between them. The CDR3 is CASSQGAWQKLFF. The CDR3, as DNA: TGTGCCAGCAGCCAAGGAGCCTGGCAAAAACTGTTTTTT.

This clonotype appeared many times. This chain links TRBV9 with TRBJ2-5; D remains ambiguous. Germline lookup yields CDR1 SGDLS and CDR2 YYNGEE. This CDR3 is 15 amino acids long. The V end lost 0 bases, the J end lost 3 bases, and 12 bases lay between the germline ends. The CDR3: CASSVGDTQKETQYF. The CDR3 region has the DNA TGTGCCAGCAGCGTAGGAGACACGCAAAAAGAGACCCAGTACTTC. Full variable domain (remainder filled in from reference TRBV9 and TRBJ2-5): DSGVTQTPKHLITATGQRVTLRCSPRSGDLSVYWYQQSLDQGLQFLIQYYNGEERAKGNILERFSAQQFPDLHSELNLSSLELGDSALYFCASSVGDTQKETQYFGPGTRLLVL.

This clonotype showed up many times. The CDR3 DNA reads TGTGCCAGCAGCGACGGGTCCTCCTACGAGCAGTACTTC. It translates to CASSDGSSYEQYF. This rearrangement joins TRBV12-3 or TRBV12-4 to TRBJ2-7; the D is unclear. This CDR3 region has 13 residues. Deletions cut 6 bases from V and 0 bases from J, with 9 bases between.

The V and J genes are TRBV25-1 and TRBJ1-2, with D unclear. Trimming removed 5 bases from V and 8 bases from J, with 15 bases in between. This CDR3 is built from 13 residues. CDR1 and CDR2 from the germline V gene are MGHDK and SYGVNS. CDR3 DNA: TGTGCCAGCAGTACTGGCCCGCATAGCGGCTACACCTTC. Its translation: CASSTGPHSGYTF.

This clonotype has at least ten counts. The V call is TRBV7-9, the J call TRBJ2-7; 9 bases fit TRBD1. The trim removed 5 bases at V and 6 bases at J, leaving 2 bases unmatched. There are 12 residues in the CDR3. Germline lookup yields CDR1 SEHNR and CDR2 FQNEAQ (reference sequence). The CDR3 reads CASSVDRGEQYF. The DNA of the CDR3 is TGTGCCAGCAGCGTGGACAGGGGCGAGCAGTACTTC.

This clonotype was recorded at least ten times. This chain uses TRBV7-9 with TRBJ2-1; 9 bases fit TRBD2. This CDR3 spans 18 amino acids. The germline CDR1 and CDR2 sequences are SEHNR and FQNEAQ (reference sequence). V lost 4 bases and J lost 0; bases outside the gene matches: 10. The CDR3 region is CASSYTQVSGGSYNEQFF. CDR3 DNA sequence: TGTGCCAGCAGCTATACTCAAGTTAGCGGGGGCTCCTACAATGAGCAGTTCTTC.

This clonotype was seen repeatedly, ten times or more. CDR3 loop: CASSGATNEKLFF. CDR3 bases: TGCGCCAGCAGCGGGGCAACTAATGAAAAACTGTTTTTT. V is TRBV5-1 and J is TRBJ1-4, with D uncertain. This CDR3 is built from 13 residues. The V end was cut by 4 bases, the J end by 0 bases, with 4 bases between. Germline CDR1 SGHRS, CDR2 YFSETQ. Complete variable domain (other parts from reference TRBV5-1 and TRBJ1-4): KAGVTQTPRYLIKTRGQQVTLSCSPISGHRSVSWYQQTPGQGLQFLFEYFSETQRNKGNFPGRFSGRQFSNSRSEMNVSTLELGDSALYLCASSGATNEKLFFGSGTQLSVL.

This clonotype was seen ten or more times. V is TRBV28 and J is TRBJ1-2, with TRBD1 matching 12 bases. The CDR3 loop spans 16 amino acids. The J segment lost 2 bases and the V segment lost 7 bases, leaving 8 bases of the junction unmatched. Germline values: CDR1 MDHEN, CDR2 SYDVKM. In DNA, the CDR3 is TGTGCCAGCAAACCCCAGGGACAGGGGGCGAACTATGGCTACACCTTC. It translates to CASKPQGQGANYGYTF.

This clonotype was seen repeatedly, ten times or more. The chain has TRBV18 and TRBJ1-2; no clear D. Trimming shortened V by 5 bases and J by 8 bases, and 9 bases separated the two germline ends. The CDR3 contains 11 residues. The V gene's germline CDR1 is KGHSH and CDR2 LQKENI. CDR3 region: CASSSELGYTF. The CDR3 DNA sequence: TGTGCCAGCTCATCCGAATTAGGCTACACCTTC.

The J gene is TRBJ2-2, the V gene TRBV4-1; no clear D. The length of the CDR3 is 15 residues. Per germline, CDR1 MGHRA and CDR2 YSYEKL. V was trimmed by 3 bases and J by 1 base, leaving 9 bases between them. CDR3 region: CASSQPLENTGELFF. CDR3 nucleotides: TGCGCCAGCAGCCAGCCTCTAGAGAACACCGGGGAGCTGTTTTTT.

This clonotype showed up just a few times. V usage is TRBV19 and J usage is TRBJ2-3; 12 positions agree with TRBD2. In germline, CDR1 is LNHDA, CDR2 SQIVND (reference sequence). This CDR3 comprises 15 residues. V was clipped by 7 bases and J by 4 bases; unmatched bases: 6. The CDR3 DNA follows: TGTGCCAGTAAGCGACTAGCGGGGGCCGCAGATACGCAGTATTTT. This sequence encodes CASKRLAGAADTQYF.

This clonotype showed up many times. The chain couples TRBV28 to TRBJ2-3; 11 nucleotides align to TRBD2. Germline CDR1 and CDR2: MDHEN and SYDVKM. The CDR3 has 19 residues. V was pared by 3 bases and J by 1 base, with 12 bases of the junction left unmatched. CDR3 protein: CASSFFALGTSGRTDTQYF. The CDR3 coding sequence is TGTGCCAGCAGTTTCTTTGCCCTTGGGACTAGCGGCCGCACAGATACGCAGTATTTT. The variable domain in full, completed from reference TRBV28 and TRBJ2-3, reads DVKVTQSSRYLVKRTGEKVFLECVQDMDHENMFWYRQDPGLGLRLIYFSYDVKMKEKGDIPEGYSVSREKKERFSLILESASTNQTSMYLCASSFFALGTSGRTDTQYFGPGTRLTVL.

This clonotype turned up a few times. The chain is built from TRBV9 and TRBJ2-1; D not certain. Trimming shortened V by 1 base and J by 0 bases, and 11 bases separated the two germline ends. Germline V gene lookup returns CDR1 SGDLS and CDR2 YYNGEE. The CDR3 length is 16 residues. CDR3 protein: CASSVYVASSYNEQFF. For the CDR3, the DNA is TGTGCCAGCAGCGTATATGTTGCCAGCTCCTACAATGAGCAGTTCTTC.

This clonotype has just a few counts. The rearrangement links TRBV15 to TRBJ1-5, with D uncertain. The CDR3 loop spans 15 amino acids. Germline values: CDR1 LNHNV, CDR2 YYDKDF (reference sequence). V was pared by 1 base and J by 3 bases, with 10 bases between. The CDR3 protein is CATSRGEGFNQPQHF. Here the CDR3 DNA reads TGTGCCACCAGCAGAGGCGAAGGTTTCAATCAGCCCCAGCATTTT.

This clonotype was seen a handful of times. This chain links TRBV18 with TRBJ2-1; the match to TRBD2 covers 13 bases. The ends lost 3 bases at V and 10 bases at J; junction bases unmatched: 9. This CDR3 is built from 16 residues. Germline V lookup: CDR1 KGHSH, CDR2 LQKENI. The CDR3 DNA reads TGTGCCAGCTCACCTTCGACTAGCGGGAGGACGGGCGAGCAGTTCTTC. This encodes CASSPSTSGRTGEQFF.

V is TRBV7-2 and J is TRBJ2-7; TRBD2 agrees at 7 bases. CDR1 and CDR2 (germline): SGHTA, FQGNSA. V was clipped by 2 bases and J by 2 bases; unmatched bases: 6. The CDR3 runs 15 residues. The CDR3 bases are TGTGCCAGCAGCTTATCTCTAGCGGTAACCTACGAGCAGTACTTC. This codes for CASSLSLAVTYEQYF. The entire variable domain, with the rest obtained from reference TRBV7-2 and TRBJ2-7, is as follows: GAGVSQSPSNKVTEKGKDVELRCDPISGHTALYWYRQSLGQGLEFLIYFQGNSAPDKSGLPSDRFSAERTGGSVSTLTIQRTQQEDSAVYLCASSLSLAVTYEQYFGPGTRLTVT.

This clonotype appeared many times. The CDR3 bases are TGTGCCAGCAGCTCGGGGGCCGGGACTAGCGCACATACGCAGTATTTT. It translates to CASSSGAGTSAHTQYF. The chain combines TRBV7-9 with TRBJ2-3; 10 positions match TRBD2. The CDR3 length is 16 residues. Germline values: CDR1 SEHNR, CDR2 FQNEAQ (reference sequence). Trimming removed 4 bases from V and 7 bases from J; junction bases left unmatched: 11.

This sequence joins TRBV4-3 and TRBJ2-2, with D maybe TRBD2 (6 bases). The V gene lost 0 bases and the J gene lost 1 base, with 12 bases spanning the gap. This CDR3 has 17 residues. Germline loops: CDR1 LGHNA, CDR2 YSLEER. The CDR3 DNA reads as TGCGCCAGCAGCCAAGATTCGAGCGGGTTGAACACCGGGGAGCTGTTTTTT. Translated, it gives CASSQDSSGLNTGELFF.

The chain is built from TRBV6-1 and TRBJ2-2; D is perhaps TRBD1 or TRBD2 (5 bases each). Germline CDR1 and CDR2: MNHNS and SASEGT. The V end lost 11 bases, the J end lost 4 bases, and 14 bases lay between the germline ends. This CDR3 contains 13 residues. This chain's CDR3 is CACWWGSTGELFF. CDR3 nucleotides: TGTGCCTGCTGGTGGGGGAGCACCGGGGAGCTGTTTTTT.

This clonotype was observed once. One end of the junction fails to match germline, which may point to a read error. The chain carries TRBV9 and TRBJ2-1, with 7 bases aligning to TRBD2. There are 13 residues in the CDR3. The germline V gene has CDR1 SGDLS and CDR2 YYNGEE. CDR3 nucleotide sequence: TGTGCCAGCAGCTCCGGACTAGTGGGAGGGCCCGTCTTC. This encodes CASSSGLVGGPVF.

This clonotype was counted between two and nine times. The gene calls are TRBV27 and TRBJ2-2; D is perhaps TRBD1 (6 bases). The germline CDR1 and CDR2 sequences are MNHEY and SMNVEV (reference sequence). The CDR3 spans 14 residues. Trimming shortened V by 5 bases and J by 5 bases, and 12 bases separated the two germline ends. CDR3 residues: CASSATGMTGELFF. CDR3 sequence (DNA): TGTGCCAGCAGTGCCACAGGGATGACCGGGGAGCTGTTTTTT.